The rows below give T cell receptor beta chains drawn from one sample of a study of beta chain features in type 1 diabetes. Some clones are missing from TCRdb's copy, which holds only in-frame ones; the method was immunoSEQ multiplex PCR. Of 150,000 to 190,000 clones listed, 11% were seen once; the top ten hold 2% to 2.5%. The sample comprised central memory CD4+ T cells from blood. These receptors all come from a man between 18 and 29 years old in good health. CDR3s include the opening cysteine and the closing phenylalanine or tryptophan. The D gene is left open where the match is weak. Not all rows give a size; the values are once, few, many and, for expanded clones, a class.

J gene | V gene | clone size | CDR3 length | D gene | CDR3 DNA | CDR3 protein
TRBJ2-5 | TRBV5-4 | few | 13 | TRBD1 | TGTGCCAGCAGCCGGACAGGGTGGGAGACCCAGTACTTC | CASSRTGWETQYF
TRBJ1-1 | TRBV4-3 | few | 14 | - | TGCGCCAGCAGCCAAGAAGGAGGGTACCGTGAAGCTTTCTTT | CASSQEGGYREAFF
TRBJ2-2 | TRBV5-4 | - | 15 | - | TGTGCCAGCAGCCCCTCGGGTCGATACACCGGGGAGCTGTTTTTT | CASSPSGRYTGELFF
TRBJ2-3 | TRBV29-1 | - | 14 | TRBD1 | TGCAGCGTTGGGGGACAGGGGACCGGGTATACGCAGTATTTT | CSVGGQGTGYTQYF
TRBJ2-7 | TRBV29-1 | few | 15 | TRBD1 | TGCAGCGTTGCCTTACAGACAGGGGGCAGGAACGAGCAGTACTTC | CSVALQTGGRNEQYF
TRBJ1-1 | TRBV28 | - | 15 | TRBD1 | TGTGCCAGCAGTCCGTTCGGACAGGGAAACACTGAAGCTTTCTTT | CASSPFGQGNTEAFF
TRBJ2-7 | TRBV30 | - | 13 | - | TGTGCCTGGATGTCGGCAGGGTACTACGAGCAGTACTTC | CAWMSAGYYEQYF
TRBJ1-2 | TRBV7-9 | - | 13 | - | TGTGCCAGCAGTCTTACAGCCAACTATGGCTACACCTTC | CASSLTANYGYTF
TRBJ2-2 | TRBV14 | few | 13 | - | TGTGCCAGCAGCCATGTGTCAACCGGGGAGCTGTTTTTT | CASSHVSTGELFF
TRBJ2-2 | TRBV7-3 | - | 14 | TRBD2 | TGTGCCAGCAGCTTAAGCCTAGCGGCCGGGGAGCTGTTTTTT | CASSLSLAAGELFF
TRBJ2-7 | TRBV9 | - | 14 | TRBD1 | TGTGCCAGCAGCACCGGGACAGGGGTTTCCGAGCAGTACTTC | CASSTGTGVSEQYF
TRBJ2-1 | TRBV5-4 | few | 15 | TRBD1 | TGTGCCAGCAGCTTGGACCGGACAGGGCACAATGAGCAGTTCTTC | CASSLDRTGHNEQFF
TRBJ2-6 | TRBV5-4 | - | 13 | - | TGTGCCAGCAGCTCGCCGGGGGCCAACGTCCTGACTTTC | CASSSPGANVLTF
TRBJ2-4 | TRBV29-1 | few | 10 | - | TGCAGCGTCCTATTGGACATTCAGTACTTC | CSVLLDIQYF
TRBJ1-2 | TRBV9 | few | 13 | TRBD1 | TGTGCCAGCAGCCGAGACAGGGGAAAGGGCTACACCTTC | CASSRDRGKGYTF
TRBJ2-7 | TRBV4-3 | few | 15 | TRBD2 | TGCGCCAGCAGCCCCGCCGGGACTAGTTCCTACGAGCAGTACTTC | CASSPAGTSSYEQYF
TRBJ1-2 | TRBV7-6 | few | 12 | - | TGTGCCAGCAGCTTAGGAGGGGACGGCTACACCTTC | CASSLGGDGYTF
TRBJ2-3 | TRBV10-3 | few | 12 | - | TGTGCCATCAGTGGTAGCACAGATACGCAGTATTTT | CAISGSTDTQYF
TRBJ2-5 | TRBV28 | - | 14 | - | TGTGCCAGCAGTTTTTTAGGGGCAGGGGAGACCCAGTACTTC | CASSFLGAGETQYF
TRBJ2-7 | TRBV7-6 | - | 14 | TRBD2 | TGTGCCAGCAGCGCCACCGGGACTAGCTACGAGCAGTACTTC | CASSATGTSYEQYF
TRBJ1-5 | TRBV29-1 | few | 13 | TRBD1 | TGCAGCGCCCAAAGGGACAGCGGTCAGCCCCAGCATTTT | CSAQRDSGQPQHF
TRBJ1-2 | TRBV14 | - | 16 | TRBD1 | TGTGCCAGCAGCCTCCTCCGGGACAGGGGCCAAAATGGCTACACCTTC | CASSLLRDRGQNGYTF
TRBJ1-2 | TRBV6-6 | once | 14 | - | TGTGCCAGCAGTTCCTCAGACAGCCCCTATGGCTACACCTTC | CASSSSDSPYGYTF
TRBJ2-1 | TRBV14 | medium-sized | 15 | TRBD2 | TGTGCCAGCAGCCTACTAGCGGGAGGAAGGAATGAGCAGTTCTTC | CASSLLAGGRNEQFF
TRBJ2-5 | TRBV30 | - | 14 | - | TGTGCCTGGAAGTTGGAGGGGGGGAGAGAGACCCAGTACTTC | CAWKLEGGRETQYF